Shown below are 26 T cell receptor beta chains from a single sample sequenced in a study of T cells after yellow fever vaccination. Each CDR3 protein is one row after TCRdb ran MiXCR on the 5' RACE reads. This sample has over 120,000 distinct CDR3 sequences, with approximately 6.6% found just once. The material sequenced was CD4+ T cells sorted from PBMCs, taken 10 days after the yellow fever booster vaccination. The receptors shown here come from a man aged 30-40 years who received the YFV17D yellow fever vaccine.

This clonotype has ten or more counts. The genes are TRBV2 and TRBJ2-7; the match to TRBD1 covers 9 bases. This CDR3 is built from 14 residues. V gave up 4 bases and J gave up 5 bases; unmatched junction bases: 6. Germline-derived CDR1 and CDR2 are SNHLY and FYNNEI. DNA of the CDR3: TGTGCCAGCAGTGCCTCGGGACAGGGTAACGAGCAGTACTTC. Its translation is CASSASGQGNEQYF. The whole variable domain, remainder taken from reference TRBV2 and TRBJ2-7, is EPEVTQTPSHQVTQMGQEVILRCVPISNHLYFYWYRQILGQKVEFLVSFYNNEISEKSEIFDDQFSVERPDGSNFTLKIRSTKLEDSAMYFCASSASGQGNEQYFGPGTRLTVT.

This clonotype was counted ten times or more. The V gene is TRBV6-1, the J gene TRBJ2-5; 12 nucleotides agree with TRBD2. Germline V gives CDR1 MNHNS, CDR2 SASEGT. The CDR3 length is 16 residues. Trimming cost V 5 bases and J 5 bases; bases outside gene matches: 9. The CDR3 coding sequence is TGTGCCAGCAGTCTGCGACTAGCGGGAGACGCGGAGACCCAGTACTTC. It specifies CASSLRLAGDAETQYF.

This sequence joins TRBV7-9 and TRBJ1-5; 8 bases fit TRBD1. The CDR3 has 15 residues. The V segment lost 4 bases and the J segment 2 bases; nucleotides outside the gene matches: 4. Germline CDR1 is SEHNR and CDR2 is FQNEAQ (reference sequence). The CDR3 DNA is TGTGCCAGCAGCTCGCAGGGGGCAGGCAATCAGCCCCAGCATTTT. Its translation is CASSSQGAGNQPQHF.

This clonotype was seen at least ten times. The chain carries TRBV28 and TRBJ1-3; D ambiguous. The V end lost 9 bases, the J end lost 5 bases, and 14 bases lay between the germline ends. The CDR3 has 13 residues. Looked up from germline, CDR1 is MDHEN and CDR2 is SYDVKM. CDR3 in amino acids: CASLAGTRNTIYF. The CDR3 bases are TGTGCCAGTCTCGCGGGTACGAGAAACACCATATATTTT.

The sample holds a few counts of this clonotype. The CDR3 spells CASSAGLAGYNEQFF. The CDR3 DNA reads TGCGCCAGCAGCGCCGGACTAGCGGGTTACAATGAGCAGTTCTTC. The chain recombines TRBV5-1 with TRBJ2-1; 11 bases align to TRBD2. The CDR3 length is 15 residues. In germline, CDR1 is SGHRS, CDR2 YFSETQ. The trim removed 4 bases at V and 4 bases at J, leaving 4 bases unmatched. The variable domain in full, with the rest retrieved from reference TRBV5-1 and TRBJ2-1, is KAGVTQTPRYLIKTRGQQVTLSCSPISGHRSVSWYQQTPGQGLQFLFEYFSETQRNKGNFPGRFSGRQFSNSRSEMNVSTLELGDSALYLCASSAGLAGYNEQFFGPGTRLTVL.

This clonotype has at least ten counts. This chain links TRBV7-8 with TRBJ2-1; D gene unclear. The CDR3 has 15 amino acids. With 1 base removed from V and 1 base from J, the gap between germline ends came to 8 bases. Germline V lookup: CDR1 SGHVS, CDR2 FQNEAQ. The CDR3 protein is CASSLEYRSYNEQFF. The CDR3 nucleotides read TGTGCCAGCAGCTTAGAGTACCGTTCCTACAATGAGCAGTTCTTC.

This clonotype has ten or more counts. V is TRBV7-2 and J is TRBJ2-2; D may be TRBD2 (5 bases). CDR3 size: 12 residues. Germline CDR1 and CDR2: SGHTA and FQGNSA. Trimming left V 10 bases short and J 2 bases short, with 8 bases between. The CDR3, as DNA: TGTGCCAACCGGGAAAACACCGGGGAGCTGTTTTTT. Translation gives CANRENTGELFF.

This clonotype was seen ten or more times. CDR3 protein: CASRGGGQTGELFF. For the CDR3, the DNA is TGTGCCAGCAGAGGGGGAGGGCAGACCGGGGAGCTGTTTTTT. The chain recombines TRBV27 with TRBJ2-2; tentative D call: TRBD2 (7 bases). This CDR3 is built from 14 residues. The V gene's germline CDR1 is MNHEY and CDR2 SMNVEV (reference sequence). V was trimmed by 6 bases and J by 5 bases, leaving 13 bases between them.

This clonotype was seen ten or more times. This chain connects TRBV6-4 to TRBJ2-2; tentatively, D is TRBD1 or TRBD2 (5 bases each). Trimming shortened V by 6 bases and J by 5 bases, and 16 bases separated the two germline ends. Germline CDR1 reads MRHNA; CDR2 reads SNTAGT. This CDR3 spans 15 amino acids. CDR3 coding DNA: TGTGCCAGCAGCGGGGCAGGGTTCGAGACCGGGGAGCTGTTTTTT. This translates into CASSGAGFETGELFF.

This clonotype was seen ten or more times. This rearrangement joins TRBV11-3 to TRBJ2-1; 7 bases agree with TRBD2. V shed 3 bases and J 4 bases; nucleotides not matched to a gene: 6. CDR1 is SGHNT, CDR2 YENEEA, per germline. The CDR3 is made up of 15 amino acids. For the CDR3, the DNA is TGTGCCAGCAGCTTGGCCAGCGGGATATACAATGAGCAGTTCTTC. It yields the protein CASSLASGIYNEQFF. The complete variable domain, with remaining parts taken from reference TRBV11-3 and TRBJ2-1, reads EAGVVQSPRYKIIEKKQPVAFWCNPISGHNTLYWYLQNLGQGPELLIRYENEEAVDDSQLPKDRFSAERLKGVDSTLKIQPAELGDSAVYLCASSLASGIYNEQFFGPGTRLTVL.

The V call is TRBV7-2, the J call TRBJ2-1; no firm D call. The CDR3 loop spans 16 amino acids. V dropped 5 bases and J dropped 0 bases, with 14 bases sitting between them. Germline lookup yields CDR1 SGHTA and CDR2 FQGNSA. The CDR3 loop is CASSERRASSYNEQFF. In nucleotides, the CDR3 is TGTGCCAGCAGCGAGAGGAGAGCGAGCTCCTACAATGAGCAGTTCTTC.

This clonotype was counted only a few times. This rearrangement joins TRBV20-1 to TRBJ2-1, with D unclear. Germline V CDR1 and CDR2: DFQATT, SNEGSKA (reference sequence). This CDR3 has 14 residues. Trimming removed 3 bases from V and 2 bases from J, with 11 bases in between. CDR3 in DNA: TGCAGTGCTAGGTCCCTAGAAACCTACAATGAGCAGTTCTTC. Its translation is CSARSLETYNEQFF.

This clonotype was counted at least ten times. The V call is TRBV20-1, the J call TRBJ1-2; D is undetermined. Germline V gives CDR1 DFQATT, CDR2 SNEGSKA (reference sequence). V was pared by 4 bases and J by 4 bases, with 10 bases between. The CDR3 contains 12 residues. CDR3 DNA: TGCAGTGCTAACACAGATCCCTATGGCTACACCTTC. Amino acids: CSANTDPYGYTF.

This clonotype was recorded at least ten times. The rearrangement links TRBV20-1 to TRBJ1-1, with unresolved D. The CDR3 has 14 residues. CDR1 and CDR2 from the germline V gene are DFQATT and SNEGSKA (reference sequence). V dropped 0 bases and J dropped 1 base, with 9 bases sitting between them. The CDR3 nucleotides are TGCAGTGCTAGAGATGGCAGTACGAACACTGAAGCTTTCTTT. This translates into CSARDGSTNTEAFF.

The CDR3 DNA reads as TGTGCCAGCAGCCAACAGGCTCTAGCGGGAGGGCCCTACAATGAGCAGTTCTTC. Translation: CASSQQALAGGPYNEQFF. The chain joins TRBV14 to TRBJ2-1; 12 bases align to TRBD2. Germline V gene sequence: CDR1 SGHDN, CDR2 FVKESK. J gave up 2 bases and V 2 bases, and 7 bases lay outside the gene matches. This CDR3 has 18 residues. Full variable domain (missing parts from reference TRBV14 and TRBJ2-1): EAGVTQFPSHSVIEKGQTVTLRCDPISGHDNLYWYRRVMGKEIKFLLHFVKESKQDESGMPNNRFLAERTGGTYSTLKVQPAELEDSGVYFCASSQQALAGGPYNEQFFGPGTRLTVL.

The J gene is TRBJ2-3, the V gene TRBV5-1; no reliable D call. Deletions cut 4 bases from V and 6 bases from J, with 12 bases between. The CDR3 extends over 13 amino acids. CDR1 and CDR2 from the germline V gene are SGHRS and YFSETQ. CDR3 in DNA: TGCGCCAGCAGCGATCGACTGTTGGATACGCAGTATTTT. As protein: CASSDRLLDTQYF.

This clonotype showed up many times. The V gene is TRBV20-1, the J gene TRBJ2-7; no clear D. V dropped 2 bases and J dropped 2 bases, with 13 bases sitting between them. This CDR3 spans 14 amino acids. Germline CDR1 DFQATT, CDR2 SNEGSKA (reference sequence). CDR3 in DNA: TGCAGTGCTAGAATGGGCGGTCCAACCTACGAGCAGTACTTC. Protein sequence: CSARMGGPTYEQYF.

This clonotype was seen ten or more times. The V and J genes are TRBV5-6 and TRBJ2-1; 9 nucleotides line up with TRBD2. The germline V gene encodes CDR1 SGHDT and CDR2 YYEEEE. This CDR3 region has 13 residues. V was clipped by 9 bases and J by 7 bases; unmatched bases: 8. CDR3 sequence (DNA): TGTGCCACCCGGCTAGCGGGGTTAAATGAGCAGTTCTTC. The encoded protein is CATRLAGLNEQFF. Based on the CDR3 plus reference TRBV5-6 and TRBJ2-1, the full variable domain is DAGVTQSPTHLIKTRGQQVTLRCSPKSGHDTVSWYQQALGQGPQFIFQYYEEEERQRGNFPDRFSGHQFPNYSSELNVNALLLGDSALYLCATRLAGLNEQFFGPGTRLTVL.

For this clonotype: This may be a read error, as it is one base from a much larger clone. This chain joins TRBV20-1 and TRBJ2-1, with 7 bases matching TRBD1. Trimming removed 6 bases from V and 7 bases from J; junction bases left unmatched: 12. The CDR3 length is 14 residues. The germline gives CDR1 DFQATT, CDR2 SNEGSKA (reference sequence). The chain's CDR3 is CSARTQQGPNEQFF. The CDR3 coding sequence is TGCAGTGCCCGCACCCAACAGGGGCCAAATGAGCAGTTCTTC.

This clonotype was recorded at least ten times. The chain uses TRBV6-5 and TRBJ2-2; D is possibly TRBD1 or TRBD2 (5 bases each). The CDR3 runs 16 residues. V shed 1 base and J shed 0 bases, with 9 bases lying between them. The germline V gene encodes CDR1 MNHEY and CDR2 SVGAGI. The CDR3 bases are TGTGCCAGCAGTTACTGGGTGGGACCGAACACCGGGGAGCTGTTTTTT. Translated: CASSYWVGPNTGELFF.

This clonotype was recorded at least ten times. V gene TRBV12-3 or TRBV12-4 combines with J gene TRBJ1-2; D perhaps matches TRBD1 (6 bases). V was trimmed by 8 bases and J by 2 bases, leaving 12 bases between them. This CDR3 region has 13 residues. Here the CDR3 reads CASRRTANYGYTF. CDR3 nucleotides: TGTGCCAGCCGACGGACAGCCAACTATGGCTACACCTTC.

This clonotype was recorded at least ten times. The V call is TRBV25-1, the J call TRBJ2-7; D might be TRBD1 (5 bases). Germline CDR1 MGHDK, CDR2 SYGVNS. The CDR3 consists of 15 residues. V lost 1 base and J lost 3, with 13 bases in between. The CDR3 loop is CASSESAGWNYEQYF. DNA of the CDR3: TGTGCCAGCAGTGAATCGGCAGGGTGGAACTACGAGCAGTACTTC.

This clonotype has a count of ten or more. The rearrangement joins TRBV5-1 to TRBJ1-5; D call uncertain. The CDR3 extends over 13 amino acids. CDR1 SGHRS and CDR2 YFSETQ come from the germline V gene. With 4 bases removed from V and 3 bases from J, the gap between germline ends came to 8 bases. CDR3 residues: CASSPGYNQPQHF. As DNA, the CDR3 is TGCGCCAGCAGCCCGGGATACAATCAGCCCCAGCATTTT.

This clonotype was picked up many times. The chain links TRBV29-1 to TRBJ2-3; 11 bases match TRBD2. The V gene end was trimmed by 6 bases and the J gene end by 3 bases; junction bases not matched to a gene: 5. The CDR3 is 14 residues long. CDR1 is SQVTM and CDR2 is ANQGSEA in the germline V gene. The CDR3 sequence is CSVLSGRGTDTQYF. As DNA, the CDR3 is TGCAGCGTCCTTAGCGGGAGGGGGACAGATACGCAGTATTTT.

This clonotype was counted ten times or more. This chain connects TRBV3-1 to TRBJ2-1; D is uncertain. Germline V gene lookup returns CDR1 LGHDT and CDR2 YNNKEL (reference sequence). The V and J ends lost 2 bases and 12 bases respectively, with 17 bases between them. This CDR3 has 14 residues. CDR3 DNA sequence: TGTGCCAGCAGCCAAATTTTGGCTAACTCTGGGCAGTTCTTC. This codes for CASSQILANSGQFF.

In this sample, this clonotype turned up a few times. V usage is TRBV20-1 and J usage is TRBJ2-2; 7 bases are a match to TRBD2. The CDR3 is made up of 15 amino acids. CDR1 and CDR2 (germline): DFQATT, SNEGSKA (reference sequence). V shed 3 bases and J 4 bases; nucleotides not matched to a gene: 8. CDR3 sequence (DNA): TGCAGTGCTAGTAACCTAGCGGAAATCACCGGGGAGCTGTTTTTT. Protein product: CSASNLAEITGELFF.